This T cell receptor (beta chain) was captured by sequencing in a study of OX40 agonist ivuxolimab in advanced cancers. Profiled with immunoSEQ multiplex PCR; TCRdb holds only in-frame clones, not every one. In the table there are 95,000 to 120,000 clones, 75% to 95% of which are singletons. The CDR3 is 14 amino acids. Germline CDR1 reads SGHNT; CDR2 reads YYREEE (reference sequence). Trimming took 4 bases from V and 5 from J; bases not matched to a gene: 8. The V gene is TRBV5-4, the J gene TRBJ2-7; 8 nucleotides agree with TRBD1. The source of this sequence is an adult with an advanced solid tumor such as melanoma, head and neck, liver or kidney cancer. This sample comprised CD4+ or CD8+ T cells sorted from blood, obtained in a trial of the OX40 agonist ivuxolimab. CDR3 nucleotides: TGTGCCAGCAGCACCGGACAGGGCGCCCACGAGCAGTACTTC. Encoded protein: CASSTGQGAHEQYF.